This T cell receptor (beta chain) was recovered during a study of blood T cell repertoires in COVID-19. The germline V and J ends were trimmed by 4 bases and 2 bases, with 10 bases remaining between them. The CDR3 runs 14 residues. CDR1 and CDR2 from the germline V gene are MNHEY and SVGAGI. Here immunoSEQ multiplex PCR was the method, and the copy in TCRdb shows in-frame clones only, minus some. The top ten clones hold approximately 6.5% of a sample with more than 250,000 clones, 75% to 90% of them seen once. The receptor comes from a woman in her fifties or sixties with COVID-19, enrolled during active disease. The sample comprised peripheral blood. The chain employs TRBV6-5 and TRBJ2-3; perhaps TRBD2 as D (5 bases). CDR3 DNA sequence: TGTGCCAGCAGTTCCCGGCTAGCCACAGATACGCAGTATTTT. Encoded protein: CASSSRLATDTQYF.